The clone carrying this TCR beta chain was seen at least ten times. Unique molecular identifiers were built into the TCRbeta library. MiXCR was run by TCRdb on the PCR reads, yielding one entry per CDR3 protein. Among roughly 200,000 distinct CDR3 sequences listed, 13% to 15% were seen once. This entry comes from a study of T-cell reconstitution after alpha-beta-depleted transplantation in children. The V gene lost 4 bases and the J gene lost 0 bases, with 8 bases spanning the gap. Germline V CDR1 and CDR2: SEHNR, FQNEAQ (reference sequence). This CDR3 comprises 14 residues. Sample: PBMCs from the stem cell graft donor, taken from the stem cell graft. The receptor was derived from a human donor who donated a stem cell graft to a child with acute lymphoblastic leukemia. The chain combines TRBV7-9 with TRBJ2-3; D is ambiguous. CDR3 DNA sequence: TGTGCCAGCAGCTACGGCAGGAGCACAGATACGCAGTATTTT. This sequence encodes CASSYGRSTDTQYF.